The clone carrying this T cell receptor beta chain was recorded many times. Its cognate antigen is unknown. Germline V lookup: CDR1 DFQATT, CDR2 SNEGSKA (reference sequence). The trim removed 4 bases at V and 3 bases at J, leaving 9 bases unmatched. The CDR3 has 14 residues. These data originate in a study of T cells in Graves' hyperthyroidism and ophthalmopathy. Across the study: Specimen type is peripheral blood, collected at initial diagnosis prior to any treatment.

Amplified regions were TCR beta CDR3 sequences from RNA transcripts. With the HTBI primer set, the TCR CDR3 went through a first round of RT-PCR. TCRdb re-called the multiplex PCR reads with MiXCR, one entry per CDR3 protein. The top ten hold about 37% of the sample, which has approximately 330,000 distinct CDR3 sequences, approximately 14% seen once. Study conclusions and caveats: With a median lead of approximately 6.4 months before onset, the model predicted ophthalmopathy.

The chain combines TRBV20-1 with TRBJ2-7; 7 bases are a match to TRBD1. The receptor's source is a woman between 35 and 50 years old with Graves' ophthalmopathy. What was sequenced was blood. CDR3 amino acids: CSAMRPGQSYEQYF. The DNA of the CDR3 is TGCAGTGCTATGCGCCCGGGACAGAGCTACGAGCAGTACTTC.